This TCR beta chain was observed in a study of identical twins. Study results and caveats: A partial confounding effect on zero-insertion analyses could come from invariant MAIT and iNKT cells. There was more out-of-frame TCR alpha sharing in monozygotic twins than models estimated. The analysis was cross-sectional rather than longitudinal within donors.

The ends lost 7 bases at V and 1 base at J; junction bases unmatched: 19. The CDR3 loop spans 19 amino acids. Per germline, CDR1 SQVTM and CDR2 ANQGSEA. TCRdb reanalysed the 5' RACE reads using MiXCR and keeps one entry per CDR3 protein. This table holds 700,000 or so distinct CDR3 sequences, about 20% found once. This clonotype has more than one count but fewer than ten. The antigen remains undetermined. The same sample was also studied in work on T cells expressing NK-cell markers.

The TCR comes from a woman between 18 and 29 years old in good health. The source material was PBMCs. The chain couples TRBV29-1 to TRBJ2-5, with 12 positions matching TRBD2. CDR3 coding DNA: TGCAGCGCGACGTCAAGGACTAGCGGGATCGGGTTCGGCCAAGAGACCCAGTACTTC. Its translation: CSATSRTSGIGFGQETQYF.